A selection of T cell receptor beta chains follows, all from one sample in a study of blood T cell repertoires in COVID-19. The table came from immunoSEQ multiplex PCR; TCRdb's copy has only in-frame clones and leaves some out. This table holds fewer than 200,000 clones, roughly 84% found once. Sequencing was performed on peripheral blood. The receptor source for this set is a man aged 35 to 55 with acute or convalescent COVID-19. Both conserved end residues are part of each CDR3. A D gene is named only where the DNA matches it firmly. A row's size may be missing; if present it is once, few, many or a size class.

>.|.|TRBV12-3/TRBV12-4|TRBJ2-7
TGTGCCAGCAGGCGGACAGTCAACGAGCAGTACTTC
CASRRTVNEQYF
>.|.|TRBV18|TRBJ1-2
TGTGCCAGCTCAAGGGGCAGGTCAGGGCATAACTATGGCTACACCTTC
CASSRGRSGHNYGYTF
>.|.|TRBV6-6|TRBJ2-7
TGTGCCAGCAGTTACTCGGAGGGCTACGAGCAGTACTTC
CASSYSEGYEQYF
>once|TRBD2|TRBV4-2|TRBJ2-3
TGTGCCAGCAGCCGACTAGCGGGGGGGAGCGCAGATACGCAGTATTTT
CASSRLAGGSADTQYF
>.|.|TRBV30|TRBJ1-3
TGTGCCTGGATCGGTGACAGCTACTCTGGAAACACCATATATTTT
CAWIGDSYSGNTIYF
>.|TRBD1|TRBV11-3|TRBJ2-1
TGTGCCAGCAGCGCAACACAGGGGCGGCGGTTCTTC
CASSATQGRRFF
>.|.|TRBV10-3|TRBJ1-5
TGTGCCATCAGTGAGGGGCTCGCTAGCAATCAGCCCCAGCATTTT
CAISEGLASNQPQHF
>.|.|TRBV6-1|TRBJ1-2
TGTGCCAGCAGTGAAGTGGGAACAGGGCTCTTC
CASSEVGTGLF
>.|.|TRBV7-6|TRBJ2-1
TGTGCCAGCAGCTTAGGGCGTGTAGGGGTCCAATCGTTATACAATGAGCAGTTCTTC
CASSLGRVGVQSLYNEQFF
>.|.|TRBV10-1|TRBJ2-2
TGCGCCAGCAGTGATCGCAGGGGAAACACCGGGGAGCTGTTTTTT
CASSDRRGNTGELFF
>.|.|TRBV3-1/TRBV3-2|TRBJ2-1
TGTGCCAGCAGCCAAGAGATGGGCGAGCCCTACAATGAGCAGTTCTTC
CASSQEMGEPYNEQFF
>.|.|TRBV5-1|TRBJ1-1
TGCGCCAGCAGTCGGACAAGACCTTCGAACACTGAAGCTTTCTTT
CASSRTRPSNTEAFF
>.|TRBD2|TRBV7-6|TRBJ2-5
TGTGCCAGCAGCTTAGGGCAGAGCGGGGGATTCCAAGAGACCCAGTACTTC
CASSLGQSGGFQETQYF
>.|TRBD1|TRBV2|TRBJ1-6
TGTGCCAGCAGTGAACAGAGAGGGGGCGATTCACCCCTCCACTTT
CASSEQRGGDSPLHF
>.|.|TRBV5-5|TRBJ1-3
TGTGCCAGCAGCTTGGCCCCGACGGGACTCTCTGGAAACACCATATATTTT
CASSLAPTGLSGNTIYF
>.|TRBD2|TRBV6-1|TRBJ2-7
TGTGCCAGCAGTGACCGAGCGGGGGGGCCCTACGAGCAGTACTTC
CASSDRAGGPYEQYF
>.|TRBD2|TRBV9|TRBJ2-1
TGTGCCAGCAGCGTATTCCCGGGGGGGAACAACAATGAGCAGTTCTTC
CASSVFPGGNNNEQFF
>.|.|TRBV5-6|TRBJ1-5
TGTGCCAGCAGCTTGGGACAGAAGAATCAGCCCCAGCATTTT
CASSLGQKNQPQHF
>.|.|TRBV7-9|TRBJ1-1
TGTGCCAGCTTCCCCCGGGAGAACACTGAAGCTTTCTTT
CASFPRENTEAFF
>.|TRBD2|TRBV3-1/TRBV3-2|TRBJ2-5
TGTGCCAGCAGCGTACTAGCGGGGGGCGCGGAGACCCAGTACTTC
CASSVLAGGAETQYF
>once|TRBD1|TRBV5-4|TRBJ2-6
TGTGCCAGCAGCTCCGGACAGGACCGGGTCTCTGGGGCCAACGTCCTGACTTTC
CASSSGQDRVSGANVLTF
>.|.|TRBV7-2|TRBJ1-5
TGTGCCAGCAGCTTAGAAGGGGGGGGCGGCAATCAGCCCCAGCATTTT
CASSLEGGGGNQPQHF
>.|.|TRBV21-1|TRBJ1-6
TGTGCCAGCAGCAAAGCGCGGACACCCGACAGCTCCTATAATTCACCCCTCCACTTT
CASSKARTPDSSYNSPLHF
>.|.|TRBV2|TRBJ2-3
TGTGCCAGCAATCCTAGCGCGAGCACAGATACGCAGTATTTT
CASNPSASTDTQYF
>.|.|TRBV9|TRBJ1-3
TGTGCCAGCAGCGTAGGTCGGGGAGTGGCTGGAAACACCATATATTTT
CASSVGRGVAGNTIYF
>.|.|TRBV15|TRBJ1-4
TGTGCCACCAGCAGAGCGGGAGCAACTAATGAAAAACTGTTTTTT
CATSRAGATNEKLFF
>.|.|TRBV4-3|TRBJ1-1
TGCGCCAGCAGCCAAGAGGGCTTGCCCACTGAAGCTTTCTTT
CASSQEGLPTEAFF
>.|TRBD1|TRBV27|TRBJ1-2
TGTGCCAGCAGCGACAGGGACGGCTACACCTTC
CASSDRDGYTF
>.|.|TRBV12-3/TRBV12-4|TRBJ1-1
TGTGCCAGCAGTTATTACATGAACACTGAAGCTTTCTTT
CASSYYMNTEAFF
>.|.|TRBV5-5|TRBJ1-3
TGTGCCAGCAGCTCTGCCTCGGGATACGATGGAAACACCATATATTTT
CASSSASGYDGNTIYF
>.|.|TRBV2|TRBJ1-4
TGTGCCAGCAGTGAGGGGGCTGGGGCTAATGAAAAACTGTTTTTT
CASSEGAGANEKLFF
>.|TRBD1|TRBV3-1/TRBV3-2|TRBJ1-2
TGTGCCAGCAGCCCAGGACAGGGGCGAGGCTACACCTTC
CASSPGQGRGYTF
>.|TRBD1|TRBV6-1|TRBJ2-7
TGTGCCAGCAGTGAAGAGAGGGGGCGATACGAGCAGTACTTC
CASSEERGRYEQYF
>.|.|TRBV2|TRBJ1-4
TGTGCCAGCAGTACACATCGAACTAATGAAAAACTGTTTTTT
CASSTHRTNEKLFF
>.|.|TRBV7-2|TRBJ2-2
TGTGCCAGCAGCTTAGAGGTGGCGGGGGCCCGACGTACCGGGGAGCTGTTTTTT
CASSLEVAGARRTGELFF
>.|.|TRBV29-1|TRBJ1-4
TGCAGCGTTGAAGATAGCCGGGGGAGTAATGAAAAACTGTTTTTT
CSVEDSRGSNEKLFF
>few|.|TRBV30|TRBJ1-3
TGTGCCTGGAGTGTACAGGTAGGCTCTGGAAACACCATATATTTT
CAWSVQVGSGNTIYF
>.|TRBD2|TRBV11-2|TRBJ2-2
TGTGCCAGCCTCGGCCGGGGAGGGTCCAGATCCGGGGAGCTGTTTTTT
CASLGRGGSRSGELFF
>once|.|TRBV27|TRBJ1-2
TGTACCAGCAGTCCCCTAAGGACAGACCTTGGCTATGGCTACACCTTC
CTSSPLRTDLGYGYTF
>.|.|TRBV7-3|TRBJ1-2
TGTGCCAGCAGCTTAAGCCCCGGGAAGCTCGACACGGATGGCTACACCTTC
CASSLSPGKLDTDGYTF
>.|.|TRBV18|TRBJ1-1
TGTGCCAGCTCACCAGGGTCAGGAGAAGCTTTCTTT
CASSPGSGEAFF
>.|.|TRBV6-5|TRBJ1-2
TGTGCCAGCAGTTACTCGACTGGGGCCGAAGGGTATGGCTACACCTTC
CASSYSTGAEGYGYTF
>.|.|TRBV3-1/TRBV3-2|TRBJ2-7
TGTGCCAGCAGCCAAGTGAGGCGAGCCGGAGCCTACGAGCAGTACTTC
CASSQVRRAGAYEQYF
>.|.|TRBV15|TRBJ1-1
TGTGCCACCAGCGGACCCCCCCGGGTTCGGGGCACTGAAGCTTTCTTT
CATSGPPRVRGTEAFF
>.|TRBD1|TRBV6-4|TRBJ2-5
TGTGCCAGCAGTAGGCGGGACAGGGGGTCCCAAGAGACCCAGTACTTC
CASSRRDRGSQETQYF
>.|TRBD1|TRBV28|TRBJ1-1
TGTGCCAGCAGTTCCCCGGGACAGCAGAACACTGAAGCTTTCTTT
CASSSPGQQNTEAFF
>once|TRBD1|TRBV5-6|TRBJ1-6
TGTGCCAGCAGCTTGGATGGACAGGGCCCATATTCACCCCTCCACTTT
CASSLDGQGPYSPLHF
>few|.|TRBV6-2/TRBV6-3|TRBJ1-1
TGTGCCAGCAGTGACCCGATGGGGGCCATGGGGAACACTGAAGCTTTCTTT
CASSDPMGAMGNTEAFF
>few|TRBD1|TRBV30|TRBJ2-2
TGTGCCTGGAGTGTAAGGGACAGGGTAACCGGGGAGCTGTTTTTT
CAWSVRDRVTGELFF
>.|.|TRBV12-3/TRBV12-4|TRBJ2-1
TGTGCCAGCAGCCCTACCTACAATGAGCAGTTCTTC
CASSPTYNEQFF
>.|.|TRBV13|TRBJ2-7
TGTGCCAGCAGCTTAGAGAGCAACTACGAGCAGTACTTC
CASSLESNYEQYF
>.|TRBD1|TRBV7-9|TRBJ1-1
TGTGCCAGCAGCTCCAGGGGGCGATCCTACACTTACTCGAACACTGAAGCTTTCTTT
CASSSRGRSYTYSNTEAFF
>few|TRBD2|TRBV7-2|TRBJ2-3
TGTGCCAGCAGCTTAGGCGGCGGGGGGAGGGATACGCAGTATTTT
CASSLGGGGRDTQYF
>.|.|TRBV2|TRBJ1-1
TGTGCCAGCACCGAGGGGGGGGCGAGCACTGAAGCTTTCTTT
CASTEGGASTEAFF
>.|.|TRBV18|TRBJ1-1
TGTGCCAGCTCACCCCGACAGGCGGAGAACACTGAAGCTTTCTTT
CASSPRQAENTEAFF
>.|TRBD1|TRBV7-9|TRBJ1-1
TGTGCCGGCGGACAGGAAGGCACTGAAGCTTTCTTT
CAGGQEGTEAFF
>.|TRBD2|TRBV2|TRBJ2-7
TGTGCCAGCACCCCCGGGACTAGAGAGTTTGAGCAGTACTTC
CASTPGTREFEQYF
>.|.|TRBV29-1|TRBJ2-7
TGCAGCGTTGAGGCGGAAAACTACGAGCAGTACTTC
CSVEAENYEQYF
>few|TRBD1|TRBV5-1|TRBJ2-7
TGCGCCAGCAGCTCAGGACAGGTTTTAGGCGAGCAGTACTTC
CASSSGQVLGEQYF
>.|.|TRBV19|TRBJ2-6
TGTGCCAGTGGAACTCGCAGGGCCTCCTCTGGGGCCAACGTCCTGACTTTC
CASGTRRASSGANVLTF